This T cell receptor (beta chain) was sequenced in a study of blood T cell repertoires in COVID-19. Overall study context: COVID-19 samples from acute and convalescent phases originated in the United States, Italy and Spain. Sample material is recorded as cDNA or gDNA derived from T cells, B-cell-depleted T cells, or PBMCs.

In the original analysis: Estimation of nucleated cell counts was performed using reference gene primer amplification. Data came from immunoSEQ multiplex PCR; TCRdb stores just in-frame clones and leaves some out. V and J calls and clone size are as listed in that table; D and trimming were resolved from the DNA. The data hold more than 110,000 clones, with 75% to 90% observed a single time. V shed 9 bases, J shed 8 bases, and the junction held 9 bases outside the gene matches. This CDR3 comprises 13 residues. Germline assignment: CDR1 MNHNY and CDR2 SVGAGI (reference sequence). This sequence joins TRBV6-6 and TRBJ2-1; 8 bases match TRBD2. This TCR was recovered from a woman over 75 with acute or convalescent COVID-19. The sequencing input was peripheral blood. This CDR3 is CASTAGGRDEQFF. CDR3 sequence (DNA): TGTGCCAGTACGGCGGGGGGTCGGGATGAGCAGTTCTTC.